This record concerns one TCR beta chain sequence. Antigen: not known. This record comes from a study of T cell responses to AZD1222 COVID-19 vaccine. Study results and caveats: Spike was spanned by vaccine-associated CD4 TCRs, which were dominant at 160-218 and 743-854.

Assay: immunoSEQ multiplex PCR; the TCRdb copy retains only in-frame clones and omits some. The sample shows about 160,000 clones, 80% to 90% of them seen only once. The V end was cut by 5 bases, the J end by 4 bases, with 6 bases between. Germline-derived CDR1 and CDR2 are MDHEN and SYDVKM. The CDR3 is made up of 11 amino acids. The sequencing here drew on peripheral blood, taken on day 0 of AZD1222 vaccination. This sequence originates from an adult in good health. The chain is built from TRBV28 and TRBJ2-7; possible D gene TRBD2, 5 bases. The CDR3: CASSRGYEQYF. The DNA for the CDR3 is TGTGCCAGCAGTCGGGGATACGAGCAGTACTTC.